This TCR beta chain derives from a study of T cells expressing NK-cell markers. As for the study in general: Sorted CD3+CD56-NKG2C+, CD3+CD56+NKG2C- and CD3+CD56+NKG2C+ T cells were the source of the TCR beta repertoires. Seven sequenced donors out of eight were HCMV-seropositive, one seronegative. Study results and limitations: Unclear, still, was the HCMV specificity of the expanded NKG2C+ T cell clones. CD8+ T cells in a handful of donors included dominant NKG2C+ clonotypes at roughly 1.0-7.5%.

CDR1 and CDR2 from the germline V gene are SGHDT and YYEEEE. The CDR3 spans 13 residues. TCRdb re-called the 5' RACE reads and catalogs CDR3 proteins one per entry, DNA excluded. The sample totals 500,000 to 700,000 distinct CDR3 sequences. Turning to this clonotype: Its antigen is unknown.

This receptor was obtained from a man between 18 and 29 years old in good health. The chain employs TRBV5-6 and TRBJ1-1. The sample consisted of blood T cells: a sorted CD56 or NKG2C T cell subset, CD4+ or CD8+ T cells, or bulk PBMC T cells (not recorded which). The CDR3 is CASSLVSNTEAFF. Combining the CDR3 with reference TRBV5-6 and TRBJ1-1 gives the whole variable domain DAGVTQSPTHLIKTRGQQVTLRCSPKSGHDTVSWYQQALGQGPQFIFQYYEEEERQRGNFPDRFSGHQFPNYSSELNVNALLLGDSALYLCASSLVSNTEAFFGQGTRLTVV.